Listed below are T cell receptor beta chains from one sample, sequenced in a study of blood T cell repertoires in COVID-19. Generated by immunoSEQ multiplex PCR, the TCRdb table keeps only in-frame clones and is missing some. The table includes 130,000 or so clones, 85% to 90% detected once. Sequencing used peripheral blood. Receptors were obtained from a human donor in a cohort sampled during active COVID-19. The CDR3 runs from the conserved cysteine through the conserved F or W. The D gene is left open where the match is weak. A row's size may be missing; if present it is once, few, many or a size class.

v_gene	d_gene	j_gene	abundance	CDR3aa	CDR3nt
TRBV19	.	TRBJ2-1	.	CASSIDGAVRGDEQFF	TGTGCCAGTAGTATAGATGGGGCGGTCCGCGGGGATGAGCAGTTCTTC
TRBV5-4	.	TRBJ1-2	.	CASSVDTGRAVYGYTF	TGTGCCAGCAGCGTTGACACAGGGAGGGCTGTCTATGGCTACACCTTC
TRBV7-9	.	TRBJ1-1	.	CASSKQGSNTEAFF	TGTGCCAGCAGCAAACAGGGATCGAACACTGAAGCTTTCTTT
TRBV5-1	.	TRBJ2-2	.	CASSLPQNTGELFF	TGCGCCAGCAGCTTGCCACAAAACACCGGGGAGCTGTTTTTT
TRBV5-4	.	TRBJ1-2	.	CASGSRGENGYTF	TGTGCCAGCGGCTCACGGGGGGAGAATGGCTACACCTTC
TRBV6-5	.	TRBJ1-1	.	CASAGGGAFF	TGTGCCAGCGCGGGGGGGGGCGCTTTCTTT
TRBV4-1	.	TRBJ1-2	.	CASSQNGQTYGYTF	TGCGCCAGCAGCCAAAACGGACAGACCTATGGCTACACCTTC
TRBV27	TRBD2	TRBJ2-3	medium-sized	CASSLSSGIDTQYF	TGTGCCAGCAGTTTATCCAGCGGGATAGATACGCAGTATTTT
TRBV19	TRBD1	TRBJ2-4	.	CASSTRGQVGAKNIQYF	TGTGCCAGTAGCACAAGGGGACAGGTTGGAGCCAAAAACATTCAGTACTTC
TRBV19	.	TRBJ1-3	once	CASSSRAPGNTIYF	TGTGCCAGTAGTTCTCGAGCACCTGGAAACACCATATATTTT
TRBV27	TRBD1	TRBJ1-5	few	CASRVQGANQPQHF	TGTGCCAGCAGGGTACAGGGGGCGAATCAGCCCCAGCATTTT
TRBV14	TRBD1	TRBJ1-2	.	CASSPRRGQGYTF	TGTGCCAGCAGCCCTCGCAGGGGGCAGGGCTACACCTTC
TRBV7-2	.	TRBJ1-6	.	CASSPPRVSPLHF	TGTGCCAGCAGCCCGCCCCGGGTTTCACCCCTCCACTTT
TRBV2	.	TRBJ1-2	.	CASASRGGYTF	TGTGCCAGCGCCTCCAGGGGAGGCTACACCTTC
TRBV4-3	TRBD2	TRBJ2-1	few	CASSRSPPSGGISSYNEQFF	TGCGCCAGCAGCCGATCCCCTCCTAGCGGGGGAATCAGCTCCTACAATGAGCAGTTCTTC
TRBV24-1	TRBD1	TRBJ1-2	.	CATSDGTGAYTF	TGTGCCACCAGTGATGGAACAGGGGCATACACCTTC
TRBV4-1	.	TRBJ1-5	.	CASSQTPAVFAQHF	TGCGCCAGCAGCCAAACCCCGGCGGTCTTCGCCCAGCATTTT
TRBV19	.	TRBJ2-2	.	CASSGGYSGGDGELFF	TGTGCCAGTAGTGGGGGATATAGCGGAGGGGACGGGGAGCTGTTTTTT
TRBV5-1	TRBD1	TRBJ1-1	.	CASSEQTGLNTEAFF	TGCGCCAGCAGCGAACAGACAGGGCTGAACACTGAAGCTTTCTTT
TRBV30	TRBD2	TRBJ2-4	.	CAWSGLAGTKNIQYF	TGTGCCTGGAGTGGACTAGCGGGAACCAAAAACATTCAGTACTTC
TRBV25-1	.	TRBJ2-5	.	CASSLAGETQYF	TGTGCCAGCAGTCTGGCGGGGGAGACCCAGTACTTC
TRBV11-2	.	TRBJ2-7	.	CASSYQMRAYEQYF	TGTGCCAGCAGCTACCAGATGAGGGCCTACGAGCAGTACTTC
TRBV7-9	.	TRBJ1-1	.	CASSRLGGRVTEAFF	TGTGCCAGCAGCCGCCTGGGGGGGCGGGTCACTGAAGCTTTCTTT
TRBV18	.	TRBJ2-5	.	CASSPGRMRETQYF	TGTGCCAGCTCACCAGGGAGGATGAGGGAGACCCAGTACTTC
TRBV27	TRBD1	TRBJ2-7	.	CASLRQGSNEQYF	TGTGCCAGCCTCCGACAGGGTTCGAACGAGCAGTACTTC
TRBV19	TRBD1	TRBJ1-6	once	CASSTRQGRSSYNSPLHF	TGTGCCAGTAGTACTCGACAGGGCAGGAGCTCCTATAATTCACCCCTCCACTTT
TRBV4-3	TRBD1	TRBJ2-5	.	CASSQDRGQGKRETQYF	TGCGCCAGCAGCCAAGATCGTGGACAGGGGAAACGGGAGACCCAGTACTTC
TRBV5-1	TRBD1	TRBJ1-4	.	CASSPGTGGLEKLFF	TGCGCCAGCAGCCCCGGGACAGGGGGATTAGAAAAACTGTTTTTT
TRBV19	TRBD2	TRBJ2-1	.	CASSTTGLAAKSEQFF	TGTGCCAGTAGCACTACGGGACTAGCGGCGAAGAGTGAGCAGTTCTTC
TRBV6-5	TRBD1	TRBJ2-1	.	CASRNSGQGAREQFF	TGTGCCAGCAGAAACTCGGGACAGGGGGCCAGGGAGCAGTTCTTC
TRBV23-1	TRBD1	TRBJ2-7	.	CASSKTGGYEQYF	TGCGCCAGCAGCAAAACAGGGGGCTACGAGCAGTACTTC